These 32 T cell receptor beta chains originate from one sample sequenced in a study of blood T cells in healthy people across ages. The use of a sample-barcoded 5' primer and a J-beta primer mix characterized a second PCR of about 7 to 12 cycles. TCRdb re-derived calls from the 5' RACE reads in MiXCR, one entry per CDR3 protein. The sample carries 540,000 or so distinct CDR3 sequences, 27% recorded once. Material: blood. The receptors stem from a woman in her seventies in good health.

This chain joins TRBV12-3 or TRBV12-4 and TRBJ2-5; a possible D gene is TRBD2 (7 bases). V was clipped by 5 bases and J by 5 bases, with 18 bases between them. This CDR3 has 15 residues. The CDR3 DNA reads TGTGCCAGCAGTCTCTGGGGGGGCGGAGATGAGACCCAGTACTTC. This translates into CASSLWGGGDETQYF.

The chain is built from TRBV27 and TRBJ1-2; a possible D gene is TRBD1 (5 bases). The CDR3 has 15 amino acids. The V end was cut by 5 bases, the J end by 7 bases, with 20 bases between. Per germline, CDR1 MNHEY and CDR2 SMNVEV (reference sequence). The CDR3 reads CASSPGTSRRGGYTF. The CDR3 nucleotides are TGTGCCAGCAGTCCTGGGACGAGCAGGCGAGGTGGCTACACCTTC.

This clonotype appeared a few times. This rearrangement joins TRBV12-3 or TRBV12-4 to TRBJ2-2; unclear D gene. This CDR3 region has 15 residues. Trimming pared 5 bases from V and 6 bases from J, leaving 16 bases between. The CDR3 here is CASSSRAKNAGELFF. CDR3 sequence (DNA): TGTGCCAGCAGTAGCCGGGCTAAAAACGCCGGGGAGCTGTTTTTT.

V usage is TRBV5-5 and J usage is TRBJ1-4; D is undetermined. Trimming shortened V by 0 bases and J by 8 bases, and 14 bases separated the two germline ends. This CDR3 is built from 15 residues. Germline-derived CDR1 and CDR2 are SGHKS and YYEKEE (reference sequence). DNA for the CDR3: TGTGCCAGCAGCTTGGCCCACTCCCAAAGGGAAAAACTGTTTTTT. This gives the protein CASSLAHSQREKLFF.

This clonotype appeared a few times. The chain recombines TRBV28 with TRBJ2-5; D not certain. The end of the DNA aligns better with TRBJ2-7, so the J call may be wrong. Looked up from germline, CDR1 is MDHEN and CDR2 is SYDVKM. The CDR3 is made up of 17 amino acids. In DNA, the CDR3 is TGTGCCAGCAGTACACACCTGCAGCCTTTCAGCTCCTACGAGCAGTACTTC. Protein: CASSTHLQPFSSYEQYF.

The V call is TRBV6-5, the J call TRBJ1-1, with D possibly being TRBD1 (5 bases). This CDR3 contains 11 residues. Germline CDR1 MNHEY, CDR2 SVGAGI. Trimming pared 8 bases from V and 3 bases from J, leaving 7 bases between. The CDR3 nucleotides are TGTGCCAGCGGGGCCTACACTGAAGCTTTCTTT. Encoded protein: CASGAYTEAFF.

This sequence joins TRBV5-5 and TRBJ2-3; no firm D call. This CDR3 comprises 13 residues. Germline assignment: CDR1 SGHKS and CDR2 YYEKEE (reference sequence). Between the trimmed V and J ends, which lost 3 bases and 3 bases, there was a span of 8 bases. CDR3 protein: CASSSAKTDTQYF. The DNA for the CDR3 is TGTGCCAGCAGCTCCGCCAAAACAGATACGCAGTATTTT. Supplemented by reference TRBV5-5 and TRBJ2-3, the full variable domain reads DAGVTQSPTHLIKTRGQQVTLRCSPISGHKSVSWYQQVLGQGPQFIFQYYEKEERGRGNFPDRFSARQFPNYSSELNVNALLLGDSALYLCASSSAKTDTQYFGPGTRLTVL.

CDR3 residues: CASSPQTGSVGYTF. CDR3 coding DNA: TGTGCCAGCAGCCCGCAGACAGGGTCGGTTGGCTACACCTTC. The chain is built from TRBV3-1 and TRBJ1-2; 7 bases match TRBD1. V trimming: 4 bases; J trimming: 7 bases; junction bases outside the gene matches: 9. This CDR3 has 14 amino acids. Germline V gene sequence: CDR1 LGHDT, CDR2 YNNKEL (reference sequence).

The chain couples TRBV6-1 to TRBJ1-1; D not resolved. CDR1 and CDR2 (germline): MNHNS, SASEGT. This CDR3 comprises 14 residues. The germline V and J ends were trimmed by 3 bases and 5 bases, with 13 bases remaining between them. The CDR3 here is CASSETGGRTEAFF. The CDR3 DNA follows: TGTGCCAGCAGTGAGACGGGAGGACGGACTGAAGCTTTCTTT.

This clonotype has only a few counts. CDR3 sequence: CASSLGSGLGEKLFF. In nucleotides, the CDR3 is TGCGCCAGCAGCTTGGGTTCGGGGCTGGGTGAAAAACTGTTTTTT. The chain is built from TRBV5-1 and TRBJ1-4, with D perhaps TRBD1 (5 bases). This CDR3 has 15 amino acids. Germline V CDR1 and CDR2: SGHRS, YFSETQ. Trimming took 0 bases from V and 7 from J, leaving 13 bases between them.

This chain uses TRBV7-9 with TRBJ2-1; 8 nucleotides align to TRBD2. This CDR3 has 16 amino acids. The J segment lost 6 bases and the V segment lost 4 bases, leaving 11 bases of the junction unmatched. Germline CDR1 SEHNR, CDR2 FQNEAQ (reference sequence). The CDR3 DNA is TGTGCCAGCAGCTCCTTATCTCGCGGGGGGTCCAATGAGCAGTTCTTC. It codes for CASSSLSRGGSNEQFF.

J is TRBJ2-1 and V is TRBV4-3; D remains unclear. This CDR3 is 16 amino acids long. The V end was cut by 0 bases, the J end by 0 bases, with 9 bases between. Germline lookup yields CDR1 LGHNA and CDR2 YSLEER. The CDR3 DNA reads TGCGCCAGCAGCCAAGAAATCCGAAGCTCCTACAATGAGCAGTTCTTC. Amino acid sequence: CASSQEIRSSYNEQFF.

This clonotype was seen more than once but under ten times. The chain is built from TRBV29-1 and TRBJ2-5; no firm D call. The V end lost 8 bases, the J end lost 0 bases, and 16 bases lay between the germline ends. CDR3 size: 14 residues. The germline CDR1 and CDR2 sequences are SQVTM and ANQGSEA. CDR3 sequence (DNA): TGCAGCTCTTGCCTTATAGACCACCAAGAGACCCAGTACTTC. Residues: CSSCLIDHQETQYF.

This clonotype was detected a few times. The chain employs TRBV12-5 and TRBJ2-3; 7 bases align to TRBD2. The CDR3 totals 14 residues. The V and J ends lost 2 bases and 2 bases, in that order; junction bases with no gene match: 1. CDR1 LGHNT and CDR2 FRNRAP come from the germline V gene. The DNA of the CDR3 is TGTGCTAGTGGTTTGCGGGGGGACACAGATACGCAGTATTTT. Translation: CASGLRGDTDTQYF.

J is TRBJ1-1 and V is TRBV19; the D gene is possibly TRBD1 (5 bases). Germline CDR1 LNHDA, CDR2 SQIVND (reference sequence). The CDR3 has 12 residues. Trimming removed 6 bases at V and 7 bases at J, with 12 bases between. DNA of the CDR3: TGTGCCAGTAGACAATCCGACAGTGAAGCTTTCTTT. Its translation: CASRQSDSEAFF. Drawing the rest from reference TRBV19 and TRBJ1-1, the complete variable domain is DGGITQSPKYLFRKEGQNVTLSCEQNLNHDAMYWYRQDPGQGLRLIYYSQIVNDFQKGDIAEGYSVSREKKESFPLTVTSAQKNPTAFYLCASRQSDSEAFFGQGTRLTVV.

This clonotype has more than one count but fewer than ten. The V gene is TRBV6-2 or TRBV6-3, the J gene TRBJ2-1; the D gene is possibly TRBD2 (5 bases). The DNA matches TRBJ2-5 better at its end, which makes the J call doubtful. Germline V gene data show CDR1 as MNHEY and CDR2 as SVGEGT. The length of the CDR3 is 14 residues. This chain's CDR3 is CASTLRGLAETQYF. The CDR3 DNA reads TGTGCCAGCACCCTACGGGGTCTAGCAGAGACCCAGTACTTC.

This chain connects TRBV2 to TRBJ2-4; 10 bases fit TRBD2. Trimming cost V 1 base and J 9 bases; bases outside gene matches: 6. CDR3 length equals 15 residues. CDR1 is SNHLY and CDR2 is FYNNEI in the germline V gene. The CDR3 here is CASSEDLAGVGIQYF. The CDR3 region has the DNA TGTGCCAGCAGTGAAGACCTAGCGGGGGTGGGCATTCAGTACTTC.

This clonotype was found a few times. This chain uses TRBV6-2 or TRBV6-3 with TRBJ1-2; no reliable D call. CDR3 length: 12 residues. The V end was cut by 5 bases, the J end by 5 bases, with 9 bases between. Germline lookup yields CDR1 MNHEY and CDR2 SVGEGT. The CDR3 sequence is CASSTEGYGYTF. The CDR3 DNA reads as TGTGCCAGCAGTACGGAGGGATATGGCTACACCTTC.

This rearrangement joins TRBV20-1 to TRBJ2-5; D may be TRBD1 (5 bases). The J call may not be correct, given that the DNA end is closer to TRBJ2-1. CDR3 size: 13 residues. The germline V gene has CDR1 DFQATT and CDR2 SNEGSKA (reference sequence). CDR3 residues: CSAIDPYRGEQFF. The CDR3 DNA reads as TGCAGTGCCATCGACCCGTATAGGGGTGAGCAGTTCTTC.

As regards this clonotype: A much more abundant neighbour one base away suggests this may be a read error. The CDR3 DNA follows: TGCGCCAGCAGCCAGGACGAGGGGAAACTGATTTTT. It is translated as CASSQDEGKLIF. The chain joins TRBV4-3 to TRBJ1-4; TRBD1 might be the D (5 bases). Germline assignment: CDR1 LGHNA and CDR2 YSLEER. The CDR3 loop spans 12 amino acids.

The chain recombines TRBV12-3 or TRBV12-4 with TRBJ2-7, with TRBD2 matching over 12 bases. J lost 8 bases, V lost 8 bases, and 7 bases had no gene match. The CDR3 covers 13 residues. This chain's CDR3 is CASGPLAGGQQYF. The CDR3 DNA reads as TGTGCCAGCGGCCCACTAGCGGGGGGACAGCAGTACTTC.

The chain is built from TRBV7-9 and TRBJ2-1; TRBD2 agrees at 9 bases. The CDR3 has 15 amino acids. Germline lookup yields CDR1 SEHNR and CDR2 FQNEAQ (reference sequence). Losses at the gene ends were 5 bases for V and 3 bases for J; bases not matched to a gene: 5. DNA for the CDR3: TGTGCCAGCAGCAAACTAGCGGGTGACTACAATGAGCAGTTCTTC. Translating it yields CASSKLAGDYNEQFF.

This clonotype was seen a few times. V usage is TRBV12-3 or TRBV12-4 and J usage is TRBJ1-4; D might be TRBD1 (5 bases). CDR3 length equals 13 residues. V was trimmed by 1 base and J by 10 bases, leaving 10 bases between them. As DNA, the CDR3 is TGTGCCAGCAGTTTAGTGGGGCGTGGAAAACTGTTTTTT. This gives the protein CASSLVGRGKLFF.

A few counts support this clonotype. The J gene is TRBJ2-4, the V gene TRBV7-2, with D unresolved. CDR1 is SGHTA, CDR2 FQGNSA, per germline. The V end was cut by 0 bases, the J end by 0 bases, with 6 bases between. The CDR3 has 15 amino acids. The chain's CDR3 is CASSLAGLAKNIQYF. The CDR3 bases are TGTGCCAGCAGCTTAGCCGGGCTAGCCAAAAACATTCAGTACTTC.

This clonotype was seen ten or more times. The chain links TRBV3-1 to TRBJ1-1; D perhaps matches TRBD1 (5 bases). The CDR3 has 12 residues. CDR1 is LGHDT and CDR2 is YNNKEL in the germline V gene (reference sequence). Trimming shortened V by 4 bases and J by 10 bases, and 13 bases separated the two germline ends. The CDR3 nucleotides read TGTGCCAGCAGCCTGGGGGGAGCCGGAGCTTTCTTT. This encodes CASSLGGAGAFF.

This clonotype was counted only a few times. The rearrangement links TRBV7-2 to TRBJ1-4, with TRBD1 as a possible D gene (6 bases). Trimming took off 2 bases at V and 5 bases at J, with 12 bases between the two ends. Germline CDR1 reads SGHTA; CDR2 reads FQGNSA. The CDR3 totals 15 residues. In DNA form, the CDR3 reads TGTGCCAGCAGCTTAAGACGGCAGGGGAATGAAAAACTGTTTTTT. Protein product: CASSLRRQGNEKLFF.

The V gene is TRBV4-3, the J gene TRBJ2-4; D is ambiguous. The germline gives CDR1 LGHNA, CDR2 YSLEER. V was pared by 1 base and J by 0 bases, with 10 bases between. The CDR3 is 16 amino acids. In nucleotides, the CDR3 is TGCGCCAGCAGCCAAGGGACGTTGTTAGCCAAAAACATTCAGTACTTC. It codes for CASSQGTLLAKNIQYF.

Only a few counts were recorded for this clonotype. The V call is TRBV20-1, the J call TRBJ2-5; tentative D call: TRBD2 (7 bases). Germline V gene sequence: CDR1 DFQATT, CDR2 SNEGSKA (reference sequence). Trimming left V 4 bases short and J 3 bases short, with 18 bases between. This CDR3 has 15 residues. CDR3 protein: CSATGDAGEKETQYF. The CDR3 nucleotides are TGCAGTGCTACAGGGGATGCGGGGGAGAAAGAGACCCAGTACTTC.

V gene TRBV12-3 or TRBV12-4 combines with J gene TRBJ1-2, with a possible D match to TRBD1 (6 bases). This CDR3 spans 15 amino acids. The V and J ends lost 7 bases and 1 base respectively, with 16 bases between them. Here the CDR3 reads CASTAVDSLNYGYTF. The CDR3 DNA is TGTGCCAGCACCGCGGTGGACAGCCTTAACTATGGCTACACCTTC.

This chain connects TRBV10-1 to TRBJ2-7; the D is unclear. Germline lookup yields CDR1 WNHNN and CDR2 SYGVQD (reference sequence). V lost 6 bases and J lost 6, with 9 bases in between. The CDR3 extends over 11 amino acids. The CDR3 nucleotides read TGCGCCAGCAGGTGTGAATGCGAGCAGTACTTC. It specifies CASRCECEQYF.

V and J are TRBV12-5 and TRBJ2-2; D is unresolved. Germline V CDR1 and CDR2: LGHNT, FRNRAP. This CDR3 is 12 amino acids long. V was shortened by 1 base and J by 6 bases, with 3 bases between the two germline ends. DNA of the CDR3: TGTGCTAGTGGTTTGGGCGCCGGGGAGCTGTTTTTT. Amino acids: CASGLGAGELFF.

This clonotype was seen ten or more times. The chain has TRBV5-6 and TRBJ2-3, with 9 bases lining up with TRBD2. V trimming: 3 bases; J trimming: 6 bases; junction bases outside the gene matches: 11. The germline V gene encodes CDR1 SGHDT and CDR2 YYEEEE. This CDR3 region has 16 residues. CDR3 in amino acids: CASSSHSGGSMDTQYF. DNA of the CDR3: TGTGCCAGCAGCTCCCATAGCGGGGGCAGTATGGATACGCAGTATTTT. The whole variable domain, remainder taken from reference TRBV5-6 and TRBJ2-3, is DAGVTQSPTHLIKTRGQQVTLRCSPKSGHDTVSWYQQALGQGPQFIFQYYEEEERQRGNFPDRFSGHQFPNYSSELNVNALLLGDSALYLCASSSHSGGSMDTQYFGPGTRLTVL.